This is a list of T cell receptor beta chains from one sample in a study of cytomegalovirus exposure and HLA in healthy donors. The table came from immunoSEQ multiplex PCR; TCRdb's copy has only in-frame clones and leaves some out. The sample carries 120,000 to 150,000 clones, about 88% recorded once. Input material: PBMCs. These receptors all stem from a man in his late teens or twenties in good health and CMV-seropositive. Each CDR3 is given with its conserved first and last residue. Fields, in order: V gene, clone size, J gene, D gene, CDR3 DNA, CDR3 protein. D genes are given only for firm matches. Size values are once, few and many counts, or a class for expanded clones, and some rows have none.

TRBV15,-,TRBJ1-2,TRBD1,TGTGCCACCAGCGGGGACAGGGACGGGTCAAATGGCTACACCTTC,CATSGDRDGSNGYTF
TRBV19,-,TRBJ1-3,TRBD1,TGTGCCAGTAGTGTCCTACAGGGGGCGGGAAAAAACACCATATATTTT,CASSVLQGAGKNTIYF
TRBV27,-,TRBJ1-1,-,TGTGCCAGCAGTTTGGAGGGGAACACTGAAGCTTTCTTT,CASSLEGNTEAFF
TRBV19,-,TRBJ1-1,TRBD1,TGTGCCAGTATGACAGGGGCCACTGAAGCTTTCTTT,CASMTGATEAFF
TRBV25-1,-,TRBJ2-1,TRBD2,TGTGCCAGCGTAACTAGCGGGAGGGCCTCCTACAATGAGCAGTTCTTC,CASVTSGRASYNEQFF
TRBV7-2,-,TRBJ1-1,-,TGTGCCAGCAGCTTATTCTTTATGAACACTGAAGCTTTCTTT,CASSLFFMNTEAFF
TRBV18,few,TRBJ2-1,TRBD1,TGTGCCAGCTCATGGACAGGGAATGAGTTGACGTACAATGAGCAGTTCTTC,CASSWTGNELTYNEQFF
TRBV10-2,-,TRBJ2-7,-,TGCGCCAGCAGTGAGCCAGGGCTCCAGCTCGGCGAGCAGTACTTC,CASSEPGLQLGEQYF
TRBV11-3,-,TRBJ1-1,-,TGTGCCAGCAGCTTAACAGGGAAGAACACTGAAGCTTTCTTT,CASSLTGKNTEAFF
TRBV5-1,few,TRBJ2-3,TRBD1,TGCGCCAGCCATTGGGGGACAGGTAAAGATACGCAGTATTTT,CASHWGTGKDTQYF
TRBV5-1,-,TRBJ2-5,-,TGCGCCAGCAGCTTGGGTCATAGCGGACAAGAGACCCAGTACTTC,CASSLGHSGQETQYF
TRBV27,-,TRBJ2-1,TRBD2,TGTGCCAGCAGTGCCTCTAGCGGGAGTTTGAATGAGCAGTTCTTC,CASSASSGSLNEQFF
TRBV5-1,once,TRBJ2-1,TRBD1,TGCGCCAGCAGCCAGGGACAGGTCTCCTACAATGAGCAGTTCTTC,CASSQGQVSYNEQFF
TRBV9,-,TRBJ1-2,TRBD1,TGTGCCAGCAGCGTAGAAGGGGGCGGACTCTATGGCTACACCTTC,CASSVEGGGLYGYTF
TRBV4-1,-,TRBJ2-7,-,TGCGCCAGCAGCCAAGGCCGAGGACATTCCTACGAGCAGTACTTC,CASSQGRGHSYEQYF
TRBV6-5,-,TRBJ2-7,TRBD2,TGTGCCAGCAGTTACTTCAAGCGGGAGGAGGGTCGGGAGCAGTACTTC,CASSYFKREEGREQYF
TRBV28,-,TRBJ2-5,TRBD2,TGTGCCAGCAGTTTGGGCGGACTAGCGGGAGCCTGGACACGTAGGTACCAAGAGACCCAGTACTTC,CASSLGGLAGAWTRRYQETQYF
TRBV4-2,-,TRBJ2-1,-,TGTGCCAGCAGCCCCCCCGCGAAAAATGAGCAGTTCTTC,CASSPPAKNEQFF
TRBV11-3,-,TRBJ1-1,-,TGTGCCAGCAGCTTCAACAGAAACACTGAAGCTTTCTTT,CASSFNRNTEAFF
TRBV27,-,TRBJ1-5,-,TGTGCCAGCAGTTTCGACAGAAATCAGCCCCAGCATTTT,CASSFDRNQPQHF
TRBV29-1,-,TRBJ1-2,TRBD1,TGCAGCGTCGCACAGGGGAACTATGGCTACACCTTC,CSVAQGNYGYTF
TRBV18,once,TRBJ1-5,TRBD1,TGTGCCAGCTCACCCCGCCAGGGACAGGGTAATCAGCCCCAGCATTTT,CASSPRQGQGNQPQHF
TRBV6-1,-,TRBJ2-7,TRBD1,TGTGCCAGCAGTGAATTGGGACAGGCCTCCTACGAGCAGTACTTC,CASSELGQASYEQYF
TRBV2,-,TRBJ1-4,TRBD1,TGTGCCAGCAGTAACCAGGGGGGACATGAAAAACTGTTTTTT,CASSNQGGHEKLFF
TRBV7-9,-,TRBJ2-1,TRBD2,TGTGCCAGCAGCTTCCCACTAGCGGGTTACAATGAGCAGTTCTTC,CASSFPLAGYNEQFF
TRBV6-6,-,TRBJ1-3,-,TGTGCCAGCAGTTACTCCTCCCCCCGTATTGCGGACACCATATATTTT,CASSYSSPRIADTIYF
TRBV18,-,TRBJ2-2,-,TGTGCCAGCTCACCACTTCAGGGACTGAACACCGGGGAGCTGTTTTTT,CASSPLQGLNTGELFF
TRBV9,-,TRBJ2-1,TRBD2,TGTGCCAGCAGCGTAGACGGGGGGATGGGCAATGAGCAGTTCTTC,CASSVDGGMGNEQFF
TRBV5-1,-,TRBJ2-1,TRBD2,TGCGCCAGCAGCTCCACTAGCGGGACTTACAATGAGCAGTTCTTC,CASSSTSGTYNEQFF
TRBV7-8,-,TRBJ1-4,-,TGTGCCAGCAGCTTTCAGGGGCGCGAGATTGAAAAACTGTTTTTT,CASSFQGREIEKLFF
TRBV25-1,-,TRBJ2-5,-,TGTGCCAGCAGCGCAAATTTAGGGGAAGAGACCCAGTACTTC,CASSANLGEETQYF
TRBV27,-,TRBJ2-7,-,TGTGCCAGCAGTTTATCGAGTCCCCAGACTGTCTCCTACGAGCAGTACTTC,CASSLSSPQTVSYEQYF
TRBV7-9,-,TRBJ2-1,TRBD2,TGTGCCAGCAGCCCCCTAGCGGGAGTGACCTACAATGAGCAGTTCTTC,CASSPLAGVTYNEQFF
TRBV30,few,TRBJ2-7,-,TGTGCCTGGAGTCGTCGTTACGAGCAGTACTTC,CAWSRRYEQYF
TRBV5-4,-,TRBJ2-7,TRBD2,TGTGCCAGCAGCTTGGGACTAGCGGGAGGGCCCCACGAGCAGTACTTC,CASSLGLAGGPHEQYF
TRBV5-5,-,TRBJ2-7,TRBD1,TGTGCCAGCCAGACAGGGCTCTACGAGCAGTACTTC,CASQTGLYEQYF
TRBV4-1,-,TRBJ1-1,TRBD1,TGCGCCAGCAGCCCTCCCCGGGTTTTACAGGGGCAAGCTTTCTTT,CASSPPRVLQGQAFF
TRBV2,-,TRBJ1-2,-,TGTGCCAGCAGTGAAAACAGGGATTCCTATGGCTACACCTTC,CASSENRDSYGYTF
TRBV27,-,TRBJ1-1,-,TGTGCCAGCAGCACCTCAACAGGAACCAGGGGAGAAGCTTTCTTT,CASSTSTGTRGEAFF
TRBV27,-,TRBJ2-1,-,TGTGCCAGCAGTTTTTCGGCTAGTGCCCTCAACAATGAGCAGTTCTTC,CASSFSASALNNEQFF
TRBV5-4,-,TRBJ2-7,-,TGTGCCAGCAGCTTGGGGGGCGATGAGCAGTACTTC,CASSLGGDEQYF
TRBV27,-,TRBJ1-1,-,TGTGCCAGCAGCAGACCTCCAGGGTACACTGAAGCTTTCTTT,CASSRPPGYTEAFF
TRBV12-5,-,TRBJ1-2,-,TGTGCTAGTGGTTTTTTGCCTACCGACACCAATTCCGCCGGCTACACCTTC,CASGFLPTDTNSAGYTF
TRBV18,-,TRBJ1-1,-,TGTGCCAGCTCACCGTCGGGGGGGTTCACTGAAGCTTTCTTT,CASSPSGGFTEAFF
TRBV14,few,TRBJ2-3,TRBD2,TGTGCCAGCAGCCCCGGGACTAGCGGGAGCCGGACAGATACGCAGTATTTT,CASSPGTSGSRTDTQYF
TRBV5-6,-,TRBJ2-5,TRBD1,TGTGCCAGCAGCCCCGACCTCGGACAGGGCGAGACCCAGTACTTC,CASSPDLGQGETQYF
TRBV19,-,TRBJ1-2,-,TGTGCCAGTACCCCGGTTTATGGGAGCTATGGCTACACCTTC,CASTPVYGSYGYTF
TRBV6-1,once,TRBJ1-2,-,TGTGCCAGCAGGTACAGGGAGGGCTATGGCTACACCTTC,CASRYREGYGYTF
TRBV27,-,TRBJ1-5,-,TGTGCCAGCAGTCTGGGGCCATCTTTGGGGAATCAGCCCCAGCATTTT,CASSLGPSLGNQPQHF
TRBV10-3,once,TRBJ1-2,TRBD1,TGTGCCATCGGGAGCGGCAGGGGGCCCTATGGCTACACCTTC,CAIGSGRGPYGYTF
TRBV6-1,-,TRBJ1-2,-,TGTGCCAGCCAACCAGGGGTAAGCTATGGCTACACCTTC,CASQPGVSYGYTF
TRBV30,-,TRBJ1-1,-,TGTGCCTGGAGCAGGAGGGTCACTGAAGCTTTCTTT,CAWSRRVTEAFF
TRBV7-3,-,TRBJ2-7,-,TGTGCCAGCAGCTTAGAAAATGGAGGCGAGCAGTACTTC,CASSLENGGEQYF
TRBV10-3,-,TRBJ2-5,-,TGTGCCATCAGCCCAGGGGGGGAGACCCAGTACTTC,CAISPGGETQYF